This record looks at one T cell receptor (beta chain) sequence and its context. Its antigen remains unknown. Patients with autoimmune history or systemic immunosuppression were excluded. Some clones are missing from TCRdb's copy, which holds only in-frame ones; the method was immunoSEQ multiplex PCR. This table holds approximately 77,000 clones, 90% found once. The V and J ends lost 5 bases and 6 bases, in that order; junction bases with no gene match: 9. The germline gives CDR1 SGHTA, CDR2 FQGTGA. This CDR3 is 15 amino acids long. These data belong to a study of OX40 agonist ivuxolimab in advanced cancers. At the level of the study: Patients were treated with intravenous ivuxolimab, dosed at 0.01 to 10 mg/kg and infused every 2 weeks. General study findings and limits: There were, on average, more expanded clones in CD8+ T cells than in CD4+.

The material was CD4+ or CD8+ T cells sorted from blood, obtained in a trial of the OX40 agonist ivuxolimab. This rearrangement joins TRBV7-3 to TRBJ2-1; 8 nucleotides line up with TRBD1. This receptor was obtained from an adult with an advanced solid tumor such as melanoma, head and neck, liver or kidney cancer. The CDR3 DNA is TGTGCCAGCAGCCTCGGACAGGGACGACCCAATGAGCAGTTCTTC. It specifies CASSLGQGRPNEQFF.